This entry lists 32 T cell receptor beta chains sequenced from one sample in a study of glioma-infiltrating T cells after dendritic cell vaccination. The data were produced by immunoSEQ multiplex PCR, yet TCRdb's version contains in-frame clones alone and is incomplete. The sample carries fewer than 70,000 clones, 85% recorded once. Time point in this sample: after dendritic cell vaccination, including at tumor progression/relapse. Specimen: blood, collected after dendritic cell vaccination. All receptors come from a human donor with glioblastoma.

V gene TRBV30 combines with J gene TRBJ2-3; D is uncertain. Germline V gene data show CDR1 as GTSNPN and CDR2 as SVGIG (reference sequence). Trimming removed 2 bases from V and 0 bases from J, with 9 bases in between. There are 14 residues in the CDR3. CDR3 amino acids: CAWSYKPSTDTQYF. In DNA, the CDR3 is TGTGCCTGGAGTTATAAGCCAAGCACAGATACGCAGTATTTT.

Written as DNA, the CDR3 is TGTGCCACCAGCAGAGATCTGTACAGGGGGCGCCGGAACACCGGGGAGCTGTTTTTT. Translation: CATSRDLYRGRRNTGELFF. The chain links TRBV15 to TRBJ2-2; the match to TRBD1 covers 9 bases. Looked up from germline, CDR1 is LNHNV and CDR2 is YYDKDF (reference sequence). The CDR3 contains 19 residues. The junction had 9 bases not matched to a gene; V was cut back by 0 bases and J by 1 base.

The chain is built from TRBV29-1 and TRBJ1-1, with D possibly being TRBD1 (6 bases). The V and J ends lost 6 bases and 0 bases respectively, with 11 bases between them. The length of the CDR3 is 13 residues. Germline CDR1 is SQVTM and CDR2 is ANQGSEA. The CDR3 spells CSVVQGMNTEAFF. CDR3 sequence (DNA): TGCAGCGTCGTACAGGGAATGAACACTGAAGCTTTCTTT.

The V gene is TRBV5-4, the J gene TRBJ1-2; TRBD1 agrees at 7 bases. V lost 2 bases to trimming and J lost 0 bases; unmatched junction nucleotides: 4. Germline V gene sequence: CDR1 SGHNT, CDR2 YYREEE (reference sequence). This CDR3 has 15 amino acids. The CDR3 bases are TGTGCCAGCAGCTTACCGGGACAGTCTAACTATGGCTACACCTTC. This encodes CASSLPGQSNYGYTF. Looking up the rest from reference TRBV5-4 and TRBJ1-2 gives the full variable domain: ETGVTQSPTHLIKTRGQQVTLRCSSQSGHNTVSWYQQALGQGPQFIFQYYREEENGRGNFPPRFSGLQFPNYSSELNVNALELDDSALYLCASSLPGQSNYGYTFGSGTRLTVV.

V gene TRBV27 combines with J gene TRBJ1-3; 9 bases align to TRBD1. Germline CDR1 MNHEY, CDR2 SMNVEV (reference sequence). CDR3 length: 15 amino acids. V shed 6 bases, J shed 0 bases, and the junction held 3 bases outside the gene matches. The CDR3 sequence: CASSRQGVSGNTIYF. The CDR3 nucleotides are TGTGCCAGCAGCCGACAGGGGGTCTCTGGAAACACCATATATTTT.

The V gene is TRBV5-6, the J gene TRBJ2-5; TRBD2 matches at 9 bases. The CDR3 totals 14 residues. Germline V gene sequence: CDR1 SGHDT, CDR2 YYEEEE. Trimming cost V 4 bases and J 1 base; bases outside gene matches: 2. CDR3 in DNA: TGTGCCAGCAGCCGCGGGGGGGCCCAAGAGACCCAGTACTTC. Its translation is CASSRGGAQETQYF.

The rearrangement joins TRBV6-1 to TRBJ2-2; 9 nucleotides agree with TRBD1. Germline V gives CDR1 MNHNS, CDR2 SASEGT. The J segment lost 3 bases and the V segment lost 7 bases, leaving 3 bases of the junction unmatched. The CDR3 has 14 residues. In nucleotides, the CDR3 is TGTGCCAGCAAAAGGACAGGGGACACCGGGGAGCTGTTTTTT. Protein: CASKRTGDTGELFF.

This chain joins TRBV9 and TRBJ2-1, with 10 positions matching TRBD1. With V trimmed by 4 bases and J by 5 bases, 12 bases remained unmatched. This CDR3 has 17 residues. Germline CDR1 reads SGDLS; CDR2 reads YYNGEE. The CDR3 loop reads CASSPRPLGTGDNEQFF. CDR3 sequence (DNA): TGTGCCAGCAGCCCGCGCCCCCTCGGGACAGGGGACAATGAGCAGTTCTTC.

The genes are TRBV19 and TRBJ2-2, with a weak D call TRBD2 (5 bases). The germline CDR1 and CDR2 sequences are LNHDA and SQIVND (reference sequence). Trimming took off 7 bases at V and 9 bases at J, with 21 bases between the two ends. This CDR3 is 15 amino acids long. This chain's CDR3 is CASTPTLRGIRELFF. In nucleotides, the CDR3 is TGTGCCAGTACCCCTACCCTACGGGGAATAAGGGAGCTGTTTTTT.

This rearrangement joins TRBV5-1 to TRBJ2-3; TRBD1 matches 10 bases. The germline V gene encodes CDR1 SGHRS and CDR2 YFSETQ. The J segment lost 3 bases and the V segment lost 3 bases, leaving 7 bases of the junction unmatched. The CDR3 has 16 residues. This chain's CDR3 is CASSYTGTGVTDTQYF. The CDR3 coding sequence is TGCGCCAGCAGCTACACCGGGACAGGGGTGACAGATACGCAGTATTTT.

The V call is TRBV7-2, the J call TRBJ1-2, with a weak D call TRBD1 (6 bases). Germline V gene lookup returns CDR1 SGHTA and CDR2 FQGNSA. The germline V and J ends were trimmed by 1 base and 5 bases, with 14 bases remaining between them. The CDR3 has 15 amino acids. The CDR3 protein is CASSLDTGLGYGYTF. The CDR3 coding sequence is TGTGCCAGCAGCTTAGATACAGGGTTGGGGTATGGCTACACCTTC. Full variable domain (remainder filled in from reference TRBV7-2 and TRBJ1-2): GAGVSQSPSNKVTEKGKDVELRCDPISGHTALYWYRQSLGQGLEFLIYFQGNSAPDKSGLPSDRFSAERTGGSVSTLTIQRTQQEDSAVYLCASSLDTGLGYGYTFGSGTRLTVV.

The gene calls are TRBV6-1 and TRBJ1-2, with 8 bases lining up with TRBD1. Per the germline V gene, CDR1 is MNHNS and CDR2 is SASEGT. The CDR3 has 15 amino acids. Losses at the gene ends were 5 bases for V and 4 bases for J; bases not matched to a gene: 9. The CDR3 loop is CASSKQGEVGYGYTF. The CDR3 nucleotides are TGTGCCAGCAGTAAACAGGGGGAGGTAGGCTATGGCTACACCTTC.

The genes are TRBV30 and TRBJ1-4, with 7 bases identical to TRBD1. This CDR3 is built from 14 residues. V lost 4 bases to trimming and J lost 5 bases; unmatched junction nucleotides: 7. CDR1 and CDR2 from the germline V gene are GTSNPN and SVGIG (reference sequence). The CDR3 reads CAWNRQGVNEKLFF. The DNA for the CDR3 is TGTGCCTGGAACCGACAGGGAGTCAATGAAAAACTGTTTTTT.

V and J are TRBV7-2 and TRBJ2-7; D might be TRBD2 (6 bases). Germline CDR1 and CDR2: SGHTA and FQGNSA. The CDR3 sequence is 14 residues long. V lost 5 bases and J 4 bases, leaving 15 bases between the germline ends. CDR3: CASSPRSGRYEQYF. CDR3 DNA sequence: TGTGCCAGCAGCCCCCGGAGCGGGCGGTACGAGCAGTACTTC.

V and J are TRBV10-3 and TRBJ1-1, with 9 bases matching TRBD1. Germline CDR1 is ENHRY and CDR2 is SYGVKD. With V trimmed by 4 bases and J by 1 base, 1 base remained unmatched. The CDR3 spans 14 residues. This CDR3 reads CAISVGQGNTEAFF. CDR3 in DNA: TGTGCCATCAGTGTGGGACAGGGGAACACTGAAGCTTTCTTT.

This clone has a handful of counts. The chain is built from TRBV11-2 and TRBJ2-4; D possibly corresponds to TRBD1 (6 bases). Germline V lookup: CDR1 SGHAT, CDR2 FQNNGV. Deletions cut 0 bases from V and 7 bases from J, with 19 bases between. The CDR3 is made up of 17 amino acids. CDR3 nucleotides: TGTGCCAGCAGCTTAGATTCCGTCGGGACATTAAGCAACATTCAGTACTTC. Its translation: CASSLDSVGTLSNIQYF. Combining the CDR3 with reference TRBV11-2 and TRBJ2-4 gives the whole variable domain EAGVAQSPRYKIIEKRQSVAFWCNPISGHATLYWYQQILGQGPKLLIQFQNNGVVDDSQLPKDRFSAERLKGVDSTLKIQPAKLEDSAVYLCASSLDSVGTLSNIQYFGAGTRLSVL.

The V gene is TRBV4-2, the J gene TRBJ1-1; no clear D. There are 14 residues in the CDR3. Germline V gene data show CDR1 as LGHNA and CDR2 as YNFKEQ. Between the trimmed V and J ends, which lost 1 base and 1 base, there was a span of 7 bases. The CDR3 protein is CASSQVAQNTEAFF. CDR3 bases: TGTGCCAGCAGCCAAGTTGCACAGAACACTGAAGCTTTCTTT.

The rearrangement links TRBV6-1 to TRBJ2-7; D is possibly TRBD1 (5 bases). V was trimmed by 7 bases and J by 3 bases, leaving 16 bases between them. The CDR3 loop spans 14 amino acids. Germline values: CDR1 MNHNS, CDR2 SASEGT. CDR3: CASTQPQGNYEQYF. As DNA, the CDR3 is TGTGCCAGCACCCAGCCGCAGGGCAACTACGAGCAGTACTTC.

J is TRBJ2-7 and V is TRBV27; weak D call: TRBD2 (6 bases). Trimming pared 6 bases from V and 2 bases from J, leaving 17 bases between. Per germline, CDR1 MNHEY and CDR2 SMNVEV (reference sequence). CDR3 size: 15 residues. The CDR3 reads CASSPQREVPYEQYF. CDR3 in DNA: TGTGCCAGCAGCCCCCAAAGGGAGGTGCCCTACGAGCAGTACTTC.

The chain recombines TRBV7-9 with TRBJ2-7; 10 bases are a match to TRBD1. The ends lost 5 bases at V and 3 bases at J; junction bases unmatched: 7. CDR3 length: 15 amino acids. The germline V gene encodes CDR1 SEHNR and CDR2 FQNEAQ (reference sequence). The CDR3 is CASSALTGGLYEQYF. The CDR3 DNA reads as TGTGCCAGCAGCGCACTGACAGGGGGCCTCTACGAGCAGTACTTC.

The genes are TRBV2 and TRBJ1-2; D is unclear. The CDR3 is 13 residues long. CDR1 and CDR2 (germline): SNHLY, FYNNEI. V lost 7 bases, J lost 4 bases, and 13 bases lay in between. CDR3 sequence (DNA): TGTGCCAGCATTGGCCAGGCAGGCTATGGCTACACCTTC. Amino acid sequence: CASIGQAGYGYTF. Together with reference TRBV2 and TRBJ1-2, the CDR3 gives the full variable domain: EPEVTQTPSHQVTQMGQEVILRCVPISNHLYFYWYRQILGQKVEFLVSFYNNEISEKSEIFDDQFSVERPDGSNFTLKIRSTKLEDSAMYFCASIGQAGYGYTFGSGTRLTVV.

The chain is built from TRBV14 and TRBJ2-2; 11 nucleotides match TRBD1. The germline gives CDR1 SGHDN, CDR2 FVKESK. Trimming took 4 bases from V and 6 from J; bases not matched to a gene: 13. CDR3 length equals 18 residues. The CDR3 here is CASSPNFGTGGLAGELFF. The CDR3 DNA sequence: TGTGCCAGCAGCCCTAATTTCGGGACAGGGGGACTGGCCGGGGAGCTGTTTTTT.

This clone is a singleton in its sample. The chain uses TRBV5-4 and TRBJ1-2, with D possibly being TRBD1 (5 bases). V lost 0 bases and J 0 bases, leaving 9 bases between the germline ends. The CDR3 consists of 15 residues. CDR1 and CDR2 (germline): SGHNT, YYREEE (reference sequence). The CDR3 nucleotides are TGTGCCAGCAGCTTGGGACAGACAACTAACTATGGCTACACCTTC. Amino acid sequence: CASSLGQTTNYGYTF.

J is TRBJ1-5 and V is TRBV18, with 11 bases fitting TRBD1. Germline CDR1 is KGHSH and CDR2 is LQKENI. The length of the CDR3 is 17 residues. With 2 bases clipped from V and 3 bases from J, the junction kept 6 bases outside the gene matches. CDR3 nucleotide sequence: TGTGCCAGCTCACCAATGGGACAGGGGGGCCCCAATCAGCCCCAGCATTTT. Encoded protein: CASSPMGQGGPNQPQHF.

The J gene is TRBJ1-1, the V gene TRBV5-1; no definite D call. Looked up from germline, CDR1 is SGHRS and CDR2 is YFSETQ. The germline V and J ends were trimmed by 0 bases and 1 base, with 10 bases remaining between them. This CDR3 has 15 amino acids. CDR3 loop: CASSLGEIKNTEAFF. The CDR3 nucleotides are TGCGCCAGCAGCTTGGGGGAGATAAAGAACACTGAAGCTTTCTTT.

The CDR3 sequence is CASSITGSGNTIYF. DNA for the CDR3: TGTGCCAGTAGTATTACAGGGTCCGGAAACACCATATATTTT. The chain joins TRBV19 to TRBJ1-3; weak D call: TRBD1 (6 bases). V lost 3 bases, J lost 4 bases, and 10 bases lay in between. Per germline, CDR1 LNHDA and CDR2 SQIVND (reference sequence). The CDR3 length is 14 residues.

The chain links TRBV6-5 to TRBJ2-7; no firm D call. Trimming stripped 4 bases from V and 3 bases from J, with 7 bases between. CDR1 is MNHEY and CDR2 is SVGAGI in the germline V gene. The CDR3 length is 12 residues. Here the CDR3 reads CASSSLYYEQYF. The CDR3 DNA reads TGTGCCAGCAGTTCCCTTTACTACGAGCAGTACTTC.

The CDR3 sequence: CASRVSTGYTEAFF. The CDR3 region has the DNA TGTGCCAGCAGGGTTTCGACAGGGTACACTGAAGCTTTCTTT. The gene calls are TRBV11-2 and TRBJ1-1; 7 bases map to TRBD1. From germline, CDR1 is SGHAT and CDR2 FQNNGV. V was pared by 6 bases and J by 3 bases, with 7 bases of the junction left unmatched. The CDR3 totals 14 residues.

The chain has TRBV11-1 and TRBJ2-4, with TRBD1 identical over 9 bases. J gave up 5 bases and V 5 bases, and 16 bases lay outside the gene matches. From germline, CDR1 is SGHAT and CDR2 FQDESV (reference sequence). The CDR3 has 18 residues. CDR3 amino acids: CASSLTGTGKGHENIQYF. CDR3 bases: TGTGCCAGCAGCCTAACAGGGACAGGGAAAGGACATGAAAACATTCAGTACTTC. Full variable domain (rest looked up from reference TRBV11-1 and TRBJ2-4): EAEVAQSPRYKITEKSQAVAFWCDPISGHATLYWYRQILGQGPELLVQFQDESVVDDSQLPKDRFSAERLKGVDSTLKIQPAELGDSAMYLCASSLTGTGKGHENIQYFGAGTRLSVL.

The chain links TRBV7-6 to TRBJ2-2; a possible D gene is TRBD2 (6 bases). Trimming took off 0 bases at V and 3 bases at J, with 11 bases between the two ends. The germline V gene encodes CDR1 SGHVS and CDR2 FNYEAQ. The CDR3 has 16 residues. For the CDR3, the DNA is TGTGCCAGCAGCTTAGCGTGGCGGGAATACACCGGGGAGCTGTTTTTT. Its translation: CASSLAWREYTGELFF.

This chain uses TRBV10-1 with TRBJ2-5; a possible D gene is TRBD2 (7 bases). Germline CDR1 and CDR2: WNHNN and SYGVQD (reference sequence). V was clipped by 6 bases and J by 3 bases, with 14 bases between them. This CDR3 comprises 14 residues. In nucleotides, the CDR3 is TGCGCCAGCAGCCGAGGGGGGGCTAAAGAGACCCAGTACTTC. It yields the protein CASSRGGAKETQYF.

The chain uses TRBV6-6 and TRBJ2-3, with D hard to call. The CDR3 is made up of 16 amino acids. Germline CDR1 reads MNHNY; CDR2 reads SVGAGI (reference sequence). V lost 0 bases and J lost 2, with 12 bases in between. CDR3 sequence: CASSYSIASFTDTQYF. CDR3 sequence (DNA): TGTGCCAGCAGTTACTCGATCGCTAGTTTCACAGATACGCAGTATTTT.